Listed here are 17 T cell receptor beta chains from one sample, sequenced in a study of blood T cell repertoires in COVID-19. Sequenced by immunoSEQ multiplex PCR; TCRdb stores in-frame clones only, minus some. The sample carries 55,000 to 90,000 clones, about 88% recorded once. Material: peripheral blood. The source is a human donor in a cohort sampled during active COVID-19.

The V gene is TRBV14, the J gene TRBJ1-2; D perhaps matches TRBD1 (5 bases). V gave up 0 bases and J gave up 5 bases, with 13 bases separating them. The length of the CDR3 is 15 residues. The germline CDR1 and CDR2 sequences are SGHDN and FVKESK. The CDR3 loop reads CASSQDYWTPYGYTF. CDR3 in DNA: TGTGCCAGCAGCCAAGATTATTGGACACCGTATGGCTACACCTTC.

The V and J genes are TRBV11-2 and TRBJ2-3, with D possibly matching TRBD1 (6 bases). V lost 5 bases to trimming and J lost 4 bases, with 10 bases between them. The germline CDR1 and CDR2 sequences are SGHAT and FQNNGV. The CDR3 is 13 residues long. The CDR3 sequence is CASSKTGSDTQYF. The DNA of the CDR3 is TGTGCCAGCAGCAAGACAGGATCAGATACGCAGTATTTT.

This chain uses TRBV19 with TRBJ2-5, with 8 bases lining up with TRBD2. V trimming: 3 bases; J trimming: 1 base; junction bases outside the gene matches: 4. Germline V gene lookup returns CDR1 LNHDA and CDR2 SQIVND (reference sequence). This CDR3 is 15 amino acids long. The CDR3 DNA reads TGTGCCAGTAGTATGCGCGGGAGGCCCCAAGAGACCCAGTACTTC. Translation: CASSMRGRPQETQYF.

The chain recombines TRBV19 with TRBJ2-7, with a weak D call TRBD1 (5 bases). With 1 base removed from V and 3 bases from J, the gap between germline ends came to 10 bases. This CDR3 comprises 14 residues. From germline, CDR1 is LNHDA and CDR2 SQIVND (reference sequence). This CDR3 reads CASSIGQFSYEQYF. CDR3 DNA sequence: TGTGCCAGTAGTATAGGACAGTTCAGCTACGAGCAGTACTTC.

This clone was picked up a small number of times. The CDR3 DNA follows: TGTGCCAGCAGCTTAGCGCTAAGCGGGAGGGGCGAGCAGTACTTC. Translating gives CASSLALSGRGEQYF. The J gene is TRBJ2-7, the V gene TRBV7-2, with 10 bases fitting TRBD2. Germline-derived CDR1 and CDR2 are SGHTA and FQGNSA. V trimming: 0 bases; J trimming: 6 bases; junction bases outside the gene matches: 5. The CDR3 has 15 amino acids.

This chain joins TRBV25-1 and TRBJ1-6; D unclear. V lost 8 bases and J lost 9, with 11 bases in between. CDR1 is MGHDK, CDR2 SYGVNS, per germline. This CDR3 has 12 amino acids. CDR3 in DNA: TGTGCCAGCGGAGCCCTGGGTTCACCCCTCCACTTT. The encoded protein is CASGALGSPLHF.

The gene calls are TRBV25-1 and TRBJ2-2; 7 bases fit TRBD1. The CDR3 loop spans 14 amino acids. CDR1 and CDR2 (germline): MGHDK, SYGVNS. With V trimmed by 7 bases and J by 1 base, 3 bases remained unmatched. The CDR3 nucleotides are TGTGCCAGCACCCGACAGGGGAACACCGGGGAGCTGTTTTTT. This codes for CASTRQGNTGELFF.

The CDR3 region has the DNA TGTGCCAGCAGTTTCAGTGCGGACTACGAGCAGTACTTC. The encoded protein is CASSFSADYEQYF. The chain is built from TRBV27 and TRBJ2-7, with unresolved D. This CDR3 spans 13 amino acids. V lost 3 bases and J 3 bases, leaving 9 bases between the germline ends. Germline lookup yields CDR1 MNHEY and CDR2 SMNVEV (reference sequence).

This sequence joins TRBV7-6 and TRBJ2-5; 10 nucleotides match TRBD2. V shed 2 bases, J shed 5 bases, and the junction held 8 bases outside the gene matches. This CDR3 comprises 16 residues. Looked up from germline, CDR1 is SGHVS and CDR2 is FNYEAQ. As DNA, the CDR3 is TGTGCCAGCAGCTTACAAATCCAGCGGGAGGGGGAGACCCAGTACTTC. This encodes CASSLQIQREGETQYF.

This rearrangement joins TRBV4-2 to TRBJ2-1, with TRBD2 matching over 12 bases. CDR3 length: 16 amino acids. Germline trimming cut 2 bases from V and 3 bases from J; bases unmatched to any gene: 2. CDR1 and CDR2 (germline): LGHNA, YNFKEQ. The CDR3 protein is CASSQLAGGIYNEQFF. CDR3 DNA sequence: TGTGCCAGCAGCCAACTAGCGGGAGGGATCTACAATGAGCAGTTCTTC.

This chain links TRBV25-1 with TRBJ1-3; unclear D gene. CDR3 length equals 13 residues. CDR1 and CDR2 from the germline V gene are MGHDK and SYGVNS. Trimming pared 6 bases from V and 6 bases from J, leaving 12 bases between. CDR3 in DNA: TGTGCCAGCAGCCGGGGATCGGAAAACACCATATATTTT. It codes for CASSRGSENTIYF.

In regard to this clone: The sample contains more than one DNA sequence encoding this CDR3. The chain has TRBV5-1 and TRBJ2-2; D is unresolved. Trimming cost V 1 base and J 0 bases, with 7 bases left between them. Germline CDR1 and CDR2: SGHRS and YFSETQ. The CDR3 extends over 15 amino acids. Here the CDR3 DNA reads TGCGCCAGCAGCTTGAGAGAGCCGAACACCGGGGAGCTGTTTTTT. Encoded protein: CASSLREPNTGELFF.

V is TRBV19 and J is TRBJ2-2; TRBD1 might be the D (6 bases). This CDR3 is built from 14 residues. CDR1 and CDR2 (germline): LNHDA, SQIVND (reference sequence). Trimming took off 5 bases at V and 6 bases at J, with 13 bases between the two ends. The CDR3 here is CASSSQGRPGELFF. The CDR3, as DNA: TGTGCCAGTAGTTCACAGGGAAGACCCGGGGAGCTGTTTTTT.

The rearrangement links TRBV5-6 to TRBJ2-7; 7 bases align to TRBD2. Germline V gives CDR1 SGHDT, CDR2 YYEEEE. This CDR3 has 16 residues. With V trimmed by 0 bases and J by 2 bases, 8 bases remained unmatched. CDR3 in amino acids: CASSLGGGGVPYEQYF. In DNA form, the CDR3 reads TGTGCCAGCAGCTTGGGTGGTGGGGGGGTTCCCTACGAGCAGTACTTC.

This sequence joins TRBV28 and TRBJ1-2; TRBD1 matches 8 bases. Germline CDR1 and CDR2: MDHEN and SYDVKM. This CDR3 contains 15 residues. With 5 bases clipped from V and 2 bases from J, the junction kept 7 bases outside the gene matches. This chain's CDR3 is CASSRPGTGNYGYTF. The DNA of the CDR3 is TGTGCCAGCAGTCGCCCAGGGACAGGCAACTATGGCTACACCTTC.

The chain combines TRBV5-6 with TRBJ2-3; possible D gene TRBD1, 6 bases. Germline CDR1 reads SGHDT; CDR2 reads YYEEEE. The CDR3 is 14 amino acids. V was cut by 0 bases and J by 4 bases, with 9 bases left in between. CDR3 nucleotide sequence: TGTGCCAGCAGCTTGGGACAGGATCCAGATACGCAGTATTTT. It encodes CASSLGQDPDTQYF.

This chain joins TRBV25-1 and TRBJ2-3, with 7 nucleotides matching TRBD1. The germline V gene encodes CDR1 MGHDK and CDR2 SYGVNS. The CDR3 sequence is 16 residues long. V lost 2 bases and J lost 2; bases outside the gene matches: 7. Here the CDR3 DNA reads TGTGCCAGCAGTGAACCAGGGACAGCATACACAGATACGCAGTATTTT. It encodes CASSEPGTAYTDTQYF.